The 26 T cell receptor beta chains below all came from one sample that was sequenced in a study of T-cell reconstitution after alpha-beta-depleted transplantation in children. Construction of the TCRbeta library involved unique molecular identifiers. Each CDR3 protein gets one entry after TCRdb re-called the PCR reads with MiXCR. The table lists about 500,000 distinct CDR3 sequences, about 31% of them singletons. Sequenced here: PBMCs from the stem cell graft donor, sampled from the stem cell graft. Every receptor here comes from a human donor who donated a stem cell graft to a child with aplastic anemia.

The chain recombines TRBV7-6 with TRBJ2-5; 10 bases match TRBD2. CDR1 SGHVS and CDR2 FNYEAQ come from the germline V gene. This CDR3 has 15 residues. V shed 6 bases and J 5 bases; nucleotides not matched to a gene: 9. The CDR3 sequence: CASSFSGRAEETQYF. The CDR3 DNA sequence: TGTGCCAGCAGTTTCAGCGGGAGGGCCGAGGAGACCCAGTACTTC.

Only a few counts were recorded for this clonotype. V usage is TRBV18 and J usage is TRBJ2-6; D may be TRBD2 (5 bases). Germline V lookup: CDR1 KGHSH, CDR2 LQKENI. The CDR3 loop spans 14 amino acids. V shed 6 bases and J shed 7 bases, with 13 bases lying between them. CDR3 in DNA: TGTGCCAGCTCGGAGGCTCTGGGAGCCAACGTCCTGACTTTC. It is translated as CASSEALGANVLTF.

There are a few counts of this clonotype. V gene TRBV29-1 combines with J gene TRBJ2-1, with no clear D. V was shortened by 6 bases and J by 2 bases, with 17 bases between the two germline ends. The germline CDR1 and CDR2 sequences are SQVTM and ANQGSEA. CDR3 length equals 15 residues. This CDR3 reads CSVDGVPETYNEQFF. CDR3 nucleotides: TGCAGCGTAGATGGCGTGCCCGAAACCTACAATGAGCAGTTCTTC.

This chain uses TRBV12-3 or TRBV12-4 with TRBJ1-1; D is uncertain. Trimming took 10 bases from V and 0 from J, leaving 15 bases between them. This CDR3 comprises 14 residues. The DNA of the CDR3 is TGTGCCACCAGACTAGGGAGCATGAACACTGAAGCTTTCTTT. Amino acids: CATRLGSMNTEAFF.

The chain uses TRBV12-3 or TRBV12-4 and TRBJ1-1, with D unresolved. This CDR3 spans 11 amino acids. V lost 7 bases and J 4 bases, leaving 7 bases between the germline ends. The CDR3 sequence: CASTGSTEAFF. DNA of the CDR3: TGTGCCAGCACCGGTAGCACTGAAGCTTTCTTT.

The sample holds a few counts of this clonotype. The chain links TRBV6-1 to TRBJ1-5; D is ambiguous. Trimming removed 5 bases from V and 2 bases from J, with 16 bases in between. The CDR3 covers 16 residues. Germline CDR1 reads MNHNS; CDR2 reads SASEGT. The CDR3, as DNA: TGTGCCAGCAGTCCACCTCCATGGGGAGGCAATCAGCCCCAGCATTTT. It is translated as CASSPPPWGGNQPQHF.

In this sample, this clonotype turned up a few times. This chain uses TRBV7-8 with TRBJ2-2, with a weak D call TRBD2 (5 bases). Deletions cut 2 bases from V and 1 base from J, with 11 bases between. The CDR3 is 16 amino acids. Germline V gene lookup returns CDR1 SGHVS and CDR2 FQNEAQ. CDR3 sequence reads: CASSLNAGGNTGELFF. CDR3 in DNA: TGTGCCAGCAGCTTAAACGCAGGAGGGAACACCGGGGAGCTGTTTTTT. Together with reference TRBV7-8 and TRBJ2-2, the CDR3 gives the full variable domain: GAGVSQSPRYKVAKRGQDVALRCDPISGHVSLFWYQQALGQGPEFLTYFQNEAQLDKSGLPSDRFFAERPEGSVSTLKIQRTQQEDSAVYLCASSLNAGGNTGELFFGEGSRLTVL.

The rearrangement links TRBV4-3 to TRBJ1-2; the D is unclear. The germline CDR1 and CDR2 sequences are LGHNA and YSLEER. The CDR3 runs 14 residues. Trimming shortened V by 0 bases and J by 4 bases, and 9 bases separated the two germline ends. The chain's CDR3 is CASSQEAVSYGYTF. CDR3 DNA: TGCGCCAGCAGCCAAGAAGCAGTGTCCTATGGCTACACCTTC.

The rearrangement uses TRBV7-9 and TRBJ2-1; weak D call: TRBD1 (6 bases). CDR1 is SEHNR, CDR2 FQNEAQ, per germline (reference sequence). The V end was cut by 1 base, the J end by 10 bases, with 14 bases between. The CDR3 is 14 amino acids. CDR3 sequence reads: CASSLVSRGQEQFF. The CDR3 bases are TGTGCCAGCAGCTTAGTCTCCAGGGGTCAGGAGCAGTTCTTC.

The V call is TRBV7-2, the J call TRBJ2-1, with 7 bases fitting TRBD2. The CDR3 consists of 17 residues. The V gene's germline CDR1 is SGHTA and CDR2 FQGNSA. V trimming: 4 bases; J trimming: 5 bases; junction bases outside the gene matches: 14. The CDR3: CASSSWAGLADNNEQFF. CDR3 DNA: TGTGCCAGCAGCTCATGGGCCGGGCTAGCGGATAACAATGAGCAGTTCTTC. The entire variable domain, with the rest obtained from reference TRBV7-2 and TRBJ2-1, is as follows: GAGVSQSPSNKVTEKGKDVELRCDPISGHTALYWYRQSLGQGLEFLIYFQGNSAPDKSGLPSDRFSAERTGGSVSTLTIQRTQQEDSAVYLCASSSWAGLADNNEQFFGPGTRLTVL.

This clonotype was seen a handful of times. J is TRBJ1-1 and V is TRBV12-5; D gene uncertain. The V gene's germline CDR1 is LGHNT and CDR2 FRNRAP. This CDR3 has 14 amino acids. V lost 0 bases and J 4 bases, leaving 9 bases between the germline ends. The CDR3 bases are TGTGCTAGTGGTTTGGTAGGGCAGAGCACTGAAGCTTTCTTT. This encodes CASGLVGQSTEAFF.

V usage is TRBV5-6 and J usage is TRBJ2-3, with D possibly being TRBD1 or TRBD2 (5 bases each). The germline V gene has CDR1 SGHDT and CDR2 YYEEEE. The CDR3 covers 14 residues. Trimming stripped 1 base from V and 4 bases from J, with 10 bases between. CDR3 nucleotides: TGTGCCAGCAGCTTGCAGAGGGGTCCAGATACGCAGTATTTT. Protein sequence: CASSLQRGPDTQYF.

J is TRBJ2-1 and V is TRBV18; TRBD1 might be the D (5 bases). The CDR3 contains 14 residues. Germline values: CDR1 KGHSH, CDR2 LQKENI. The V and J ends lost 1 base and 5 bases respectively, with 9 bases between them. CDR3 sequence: CASSPRDRHNEQFF. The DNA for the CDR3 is TGTGCCAGCTCACCACGTGACAGACACAATGAGCAGTTCTTC.

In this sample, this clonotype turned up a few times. CDR3 residues: CASTTGGQQETQYF. The CDR3, as DNA: TGTGCCAGCACCACGGGGGGACAGCAAGAGACCCAGTACTTC. This rearrangement joins TRBV7-2 to TRBJ2-5; either TRBD1 or TRBD2 may supply D (7 bases each). CDR3 length equals 14 residues. The germline CDR1 and CDR2 sequences are SGHTA and FQGNSA. With 7 bases removed from V and 2 bases from J, the gap between germline ends came to 14 bases.

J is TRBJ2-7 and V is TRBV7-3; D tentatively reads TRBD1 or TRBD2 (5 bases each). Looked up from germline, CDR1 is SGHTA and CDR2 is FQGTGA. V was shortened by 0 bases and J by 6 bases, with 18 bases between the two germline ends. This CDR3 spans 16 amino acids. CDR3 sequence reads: CASSLTGAAPFGEQYF. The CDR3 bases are TGTGCCAGCAGCTTAACCGGGGCAGCCCCCTTCGGCGAGCAGTACTTC.

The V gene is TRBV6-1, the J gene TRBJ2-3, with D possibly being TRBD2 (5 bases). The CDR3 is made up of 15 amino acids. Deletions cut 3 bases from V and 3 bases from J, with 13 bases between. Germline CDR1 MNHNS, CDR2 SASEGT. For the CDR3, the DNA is TGTGCCAGCAGTGAGGAAAGCGGAGATACAGATACGCAGTATTTT. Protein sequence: CASSEESGDTDTQYF.

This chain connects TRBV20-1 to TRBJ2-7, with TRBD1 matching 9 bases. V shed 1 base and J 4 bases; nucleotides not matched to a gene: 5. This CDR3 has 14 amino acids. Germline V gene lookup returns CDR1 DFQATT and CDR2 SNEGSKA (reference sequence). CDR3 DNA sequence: TGCAGTGCTAGAGCGCGGACAGGGGATTACGAGCAGTACTTC. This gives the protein CSARARTGDYEQYF.

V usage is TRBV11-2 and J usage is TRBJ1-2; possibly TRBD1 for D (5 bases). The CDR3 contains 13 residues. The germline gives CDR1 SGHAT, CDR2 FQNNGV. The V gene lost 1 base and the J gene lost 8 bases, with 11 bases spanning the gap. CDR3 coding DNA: TGTGCCAGCAGCTTAGTGGGGGTTGAAGGCTACACCTTC. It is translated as CASSLVGVEGYTF.

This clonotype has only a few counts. The CDR3 sequence: CSVGTVSYEQYF. The CDR3 coding sequence is TGCAGCGTGGGGACAGTCAGCTACGAGCAGTACTTC. The chain carries TRBV29-1 and TRBJ2-7; the match to TRBD1 covers 7 bases. The CDR3 is made up of 12 amino acids. The germline CDR1 and CDR2 sequences are SQVTM and ANQGSEA. V trimming: 6 bases; J trimming: 3 bases; junction bases outside the gene matches: 5.

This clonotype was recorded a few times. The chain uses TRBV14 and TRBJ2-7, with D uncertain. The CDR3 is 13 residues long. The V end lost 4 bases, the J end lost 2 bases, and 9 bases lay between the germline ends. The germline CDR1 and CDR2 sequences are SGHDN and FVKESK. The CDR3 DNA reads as TGTGCCAGCAGCCCCGTCGAGACCTACGAGCAGTACTTC. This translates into CASSPVETYEQYF.

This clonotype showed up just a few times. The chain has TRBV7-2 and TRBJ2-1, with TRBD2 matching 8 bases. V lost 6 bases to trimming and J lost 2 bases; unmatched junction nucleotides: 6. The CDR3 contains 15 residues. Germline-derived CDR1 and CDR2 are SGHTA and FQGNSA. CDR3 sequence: CASRIAGLTYNEQFF. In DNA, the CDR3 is TGTGCCAGCAGGATAGCGGGACTTACCTACAATGAGCAGTTCTTC.

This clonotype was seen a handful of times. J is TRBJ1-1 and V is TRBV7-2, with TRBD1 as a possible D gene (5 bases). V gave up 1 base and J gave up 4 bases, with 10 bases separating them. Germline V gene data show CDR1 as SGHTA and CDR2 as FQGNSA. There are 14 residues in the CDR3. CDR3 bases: TGTGCCAGCAGCTTAGGGGGGTTTGCCACTGAAGCTTTCTTT. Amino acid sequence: CASSLGGFATEAFF.

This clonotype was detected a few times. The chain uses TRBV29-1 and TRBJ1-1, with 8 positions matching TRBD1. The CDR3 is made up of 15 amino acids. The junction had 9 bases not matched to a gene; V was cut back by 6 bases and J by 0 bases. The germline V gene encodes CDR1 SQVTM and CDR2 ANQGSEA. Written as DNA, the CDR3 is TGCAGCGTCGAGACAGGGGTTCATGTGAACACTGAAGCTTTCTTT. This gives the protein CSVETGVHVNTEAFF. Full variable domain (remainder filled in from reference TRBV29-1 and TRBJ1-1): SAVISQKPSRDICQRGTSLTIQCQVDSQVTMMFWYRQQPGQSLTLIATANQGSEATYESGFVIDKFPISRPNLTFSTLTVSNMSPEDSSIYLCSVETGVHVNTEAFFGQGTRLTVV.

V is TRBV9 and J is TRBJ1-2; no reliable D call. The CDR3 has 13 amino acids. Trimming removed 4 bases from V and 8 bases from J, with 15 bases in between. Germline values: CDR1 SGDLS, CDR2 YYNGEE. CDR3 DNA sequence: TGTGCCAGCAGCCCCGGACCGGCCAAGGGCTACACCTTC. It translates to CASSPGPAKGYTF.

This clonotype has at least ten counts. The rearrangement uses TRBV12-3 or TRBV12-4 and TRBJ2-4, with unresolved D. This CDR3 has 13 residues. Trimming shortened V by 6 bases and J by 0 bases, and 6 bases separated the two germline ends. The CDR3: CASRELAKNIQYF. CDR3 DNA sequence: TGTGCCAGCAGGGAGTTAGCCAAAAACATTCAGTACTTC.

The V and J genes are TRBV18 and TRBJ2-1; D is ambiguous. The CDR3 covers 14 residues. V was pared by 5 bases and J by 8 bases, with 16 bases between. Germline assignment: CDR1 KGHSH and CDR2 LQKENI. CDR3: CASSSQSLGDEQFF. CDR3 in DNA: TGTGCCAGCTCATCCCAATCTCTGGGCGATGAGCAGTTCTTC.